Given below is one T cell receptor beta chain in context. Its cognate antigen is unknown. Looked up from germline, CDR1 is MNHEY and CDR2 is SMNVEV (reference sequence). Trimming cost V 7 bases and J 12 bases; bases outside gene matches: 14. The CDR3 is 14 amino acids. This specimen comes from a study of radiotherapy plus CTLA-4 blockade in lung cancer. The study, taken as a whole, reports: Early clone dynamics of blood T cells, plus interferon-beta, reportedly predicted response best. Some TCR clones had been derived from tumors. These clones expanded in peripheral blood after radiotherapy plus ipilimumab.

Only in-frame clones appear in the TCRdb table, and some are missing; sequencing was by immunoSEQ multiplex PCR. The sample has 71,000 or so clones; around 87% are singletons. This receptor was taken from a human donor with non-small cell lung cancer who had stable disease on radiotherapy plus ipilimumab. The chain is built from TRBV27 and TRBJ2-1; TRBD2 matches 8 bases. The specimen comprised peripheral blood, sampled from a patient treated with radiotherapy plus ipilimumab. CDR3 amino acids: CASMPEGLGNVQFF. The DNA of the CDR3 is TGTGCCAGCATGCCCGAGGGACTAGGTAACGTGCAGTTCTTC.